This TCR beta chain originates from a study of shared clonotypes between healthy human individuals. Sorted-subset replicate PCR reactions were performed with approximately 180 ng DNA, corresponding to tens of thousands of T cell genomes. Data came from immunoSEQ multiplex PCR; TCRdb stores just in-frame clones and leaves some out. The repertoire includes about 190,000 clones, over 50% of them detected once, and roughly a tenth sits in the top ten. The study drew its donors from healthy HIV-negative adults without recent acute infections or vaccinations. Per the germline V gene, CDR1 is SGDLS and CDR2 is YYNGEE. CDR3 size: 15 residues. Deletions cut 3 bases from V and 4 bases from J, with 14 bases between.

This TCR was sampled from a man younger than 40 in good health. V usage is TRBV9 and J usage is TRBJ2-1; D is possibly TRBD1 (6 bases). Sequenced input: memory CD4+ T cells sorted from blood. Regarding subset: CD45RA-negative fraction. The CDR3 DNA reads TGTGCCAGCAGCGAACAGGGCCTCGCTTACAATGAGCAGTTCTTC. Residues: CASSEQGLAYNEQFF.